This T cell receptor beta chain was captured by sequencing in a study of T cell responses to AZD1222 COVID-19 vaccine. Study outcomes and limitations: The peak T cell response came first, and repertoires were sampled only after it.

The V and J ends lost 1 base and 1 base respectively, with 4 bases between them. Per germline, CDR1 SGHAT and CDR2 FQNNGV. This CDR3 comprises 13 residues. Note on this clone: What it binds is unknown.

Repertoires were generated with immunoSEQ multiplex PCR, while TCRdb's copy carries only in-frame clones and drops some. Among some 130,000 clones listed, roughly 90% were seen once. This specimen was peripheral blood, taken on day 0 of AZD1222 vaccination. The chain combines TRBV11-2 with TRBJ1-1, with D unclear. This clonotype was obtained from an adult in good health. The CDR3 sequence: CASSLGQNTEAFF. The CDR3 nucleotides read TGTGCCAGCAGCTTAGGACAGAACACTGAAGCTTTCTTT.